The TCR beta chain under discussion was sequenced for a study of shared clonotypes between healthy human individuals. Notes on the study in general: Compared with memory subsets, naive subsets generally had larger estimated richness. Naive CD4 clonotypes were shared across a handful of donors at about 5%. Among donors, sharing of clonotypes was expected to be affected by sequencing depth.

The V segment lost 4 bases and the J segment 3 bases; nucleotides outside the gene matches: 12. This CDR3 is 17 amino acids long. In germline, CDR1 is SEHNR, CDR2 FQNEAQ (reference sequence). Regarding this clone: No antigen is known for it.

Libraries were prepared by immunoSEQ multiplex PCR; TCRdb keeps only in-frame clonotypes and omits some of them. The table records hundreds of thousands of clones, almost 95% of them present only once. Naive-designated CD8 cells lacked CD45RO, were positively enriched for CCR7, and omitted terminally differentiated effector memory CD45RA+ cells. There were no recent acute infections or vaccinations among the donors, who were healthy HIV-negative adults. The sequence was obtained from a man aged 25 to 40 in good health. Specimen: naive CD8+ T cells sorted from blood. The genes are TRBV7-9 and TRBJ2-3; the match to TRBD1 covers 8 bases. Here the CDR3 reads CASSWNPGQATTDTQYF. The CDR3 DNA reads TGTGCCAGCAGCTGGAACCCGGGACAGGCCACAACAGATACGCAGTATTTT.